This is a list of T cell receptor beta chains from one sample in a study of yellow fever vaccine responses in identical twins. TCRdb itself ran the RT-PCR reads through MiXCR, one entry per CDR3 protein. Of some 3,900 distinct CDR3 sequences in the sample, 73% are singletons; the top ten hold around 6.9%. Sequenced material: T cells from blood (PBMCs), unsorted or a sorted subset (not recorded which), taken before or after yellow fever vaccination (not recorded which). These receptors were taken from a woman younger than 30 who received the yellow fever vaccine. Both conserved end residues are part of each CDR3. The D gene is left open where the match is weak. Some rows mark clone size as missing; the rest say once, few, many or name a class of expanded clone.

>TRBD1|.|TRBV11-1|TRBJ2-5
TGTGCCAGCAGCCCGACAGGGCAAGAGACCCAGTACTTC
CASSPTGQETQYF
>TRBD2|.|TRBV29-1|TRBJ2-7
TGCAGCGTCGCTCCGTCCACCGGGACTAGCGGGGTTTACTACGAGCAGTACTTC
CSVAPSTGTSGVYYEQYF
>TRBD2|.|TRBV7-9|TRBJ2-5
TGTGCCAGCAGCGCCGTCCTAGCGGGTACACTACAAGAGACCCAGTACTTC
CASSAVLAGTLQETQYF
>TRBD1|.|TRBV24-1|TRBJ1-2
TGTGCCACCAGTGAAGAGGACAGGGTGGATGGCTACACCTTC
CATSEEDRVDGYTF
>.|.|TRBV10-1|TRBJ2-1
TGCGCCAGCAGTGAGTCTAACTTACAACCATACAATGAGCAGTTCTTC
CASSESNLQPYNEQFF
>TRBD2|few|TRBV4-1|TRBJ2-3
TGCGCCAGCAGCCCGATAGCTAGCGGGGGGACAGATACGCAGTATTTT
CASSPIASGGTDTQYF
>.|few|TRBV29-1|TRBJ2-2
TGCAGCCCGTTGGACTCCACCGGGGAGCTGTTTTTT
CSPLDSTGELFF
>TRBD1|.|TRBV10-1|TRBJ1-1
TGCGCCAGCAGTGCAGGGGGAACCACTGAAGCTTTCTTT
CASSAGGTTEAFF
>.|.|TRBV7-7|TRBJ2-1
TGTGCTAGCAGCTTAGAATTTACTGGATTATACAATGAGCAGTTCTTC
CASSLEFTGLYNEQFF
>.|.|TRBV23-1|TRBJ2-3
TGCGCAGACGGACAGCAAACGTACGATTCTAGCACAGATACGCAGTATTTT
CADGQQTYDSSTDTQYF
>.|.|TRBV29-1|TRBJ2-5
TGCAGCGGAGGGACAGCGGGACCCGAAGAGACCCAGTACTTC
CSGGTAGPEETQYF
>.|few|TRBV6-2/TRBV6-3|TRBJ1-2
TGTGCCAGCAGTTACTTAATCTTCAGCGCCAACTATGGCTACACCTTC
CASSYLIFSANYGYTF
>.|.|TRBV7-3|TRBJ1-1
TGTGCCAGCAGCTTAACAGGACAGAACACTGAAGCTTTCTTT
CASSLTGQNTEAFF
>.|.|TRBV5-6|TRBJ2-7
TGTGCCAGCAGCTTGGCCCAAGGAGGCAGCTACTACGAGCAGTACTTC
CASSLAQGGSYYEQYF
>.|.|TRBV11-3|TRBJ2-2
TGTGCCAGCAGCTTCGACGGACGAGGGGAGCTGTTTTTT
CASSFDGRGELFF
>TRBD1|.|TRBV29-1|TRBJ2-3
TGCAGCGTGACAGGGGAAGCGGTAGATACGCAGTATTTT
CSVTGEAVDTQYF
>.|few|TRBV11-1|TRBJ2-7
TGTGCCAGCAGCTTCCGGCAGGGTGGGACCTACGAGCAGTACTTC
CASSFRQGGTYEQYF
>.|.|TRBV6-5|TRBJ2-2
TGTGCCAGCAGTTACCTCGGAGGGGACACCGGGGAGCTGTTTTTT
CASSYLGGDTGELFF
>.|.|TRBV9|TRBJ2-3
TGTGCCAGCAGCGTACCCCTTTTAGGAGACACAGATACGCAGTATTTT
CASSVPLLGDTDTQYF